This T cell receptor (beta chain) emerged from a study of blood T cells in healthy people across ages. Study information: With template switching, about one barcoded beta molecule was captured per two T cells. Study-wide findings and caveats: Diversity was higher, and naive CD4+ cells more numerous, in long-lived donors than in aged donors.

This CDR3 region has 13 residues. Germline V gene lookup returns CDR1 SQVTM and CDR2 ANQGSEA. V shed 7 bases and J shed 0 bases, with 13 bases lying between them. Total RNA, at least 5 micrograms per sample, was extracted from PBMCs. Through a sample-barcoded 5' primer and a J-beta primer mix, a second PCR was run for about 7 to 12 cycles. Samples each returned at least 3 million CDR3-containing paired-end reads. MiXCR was run by TCRdb on the 5' RACE reads, yielding one entry per CDR3 protein. The data show approximately 900,000 distinct CDR3 sequences, around 49% seen once. On this clonotype: No antigen is known for it.

This sequence joins TRBV29-1 and TRBJ2-7; the D gene is possibly TRBD1 (6 bases). The sample consisted of blood. This clonotype was sampled from a man younger than 40 in good health. The CDR3 is CSALDRTSYEQYF. As DNA, the CDR3 is TGCAGCGCCCTGGACAGAACCTCCTACGAGCAGTACTTC.